This T cell receptor (beta chain) was found in a study of blood T cell repertoires in COVID-19. Study-wide background: Collection of acute and convalescent COVID-19 samples took place in the United States, Italy and Spain.

The germline V gene has CDR1 SSHAT and CDR2 FNYEAQ (reference sequence). The CDR3 has 13 amino acids. Losses at the gene ends were 1 base for V and 7 bases for J; bases not matched to a gene: 0. In the case of this clone: Additional DNA sequences in this sample encode the identical CDR3.

Repertoires were generated with immunoSEQ multiplex PCR, while TCRdb's copy carries only in-frame clones and drops some. This repertoire shows about 360,000 clones, about 88% found once; its top ten account for 3%. Sequencing used peripheral blood. This sequence originates from a human donor in a cohort sampled during active COVID-19. The chain is built from TRBV7-7 and TRBJ2-1, with 8 nucleotides matching TRBD2. The CDR3 region has the DNA TGTGCCAGCAGCTTAGGACTAGCGAATGAGCAGTTCTTC. This sequence encodes CASSLGLANEQFF.